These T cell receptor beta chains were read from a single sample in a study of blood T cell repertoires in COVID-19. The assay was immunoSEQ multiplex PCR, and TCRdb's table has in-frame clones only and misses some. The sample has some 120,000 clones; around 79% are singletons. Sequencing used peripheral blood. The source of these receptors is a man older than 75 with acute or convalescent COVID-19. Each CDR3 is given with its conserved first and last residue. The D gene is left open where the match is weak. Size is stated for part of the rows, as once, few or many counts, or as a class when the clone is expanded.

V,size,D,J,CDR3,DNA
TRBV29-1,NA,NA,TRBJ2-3,CSVEEPLAADTQYF,TGCAGCGTTGAAGAGCCACTAGCTGCAGATACGCAGTATTTT
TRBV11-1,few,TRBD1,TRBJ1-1,CASSLTGGQNTEAFF,TGTGCCAGCAGCTTGACAGGGGGCCAGAACACTGAAGCTTTCTTT
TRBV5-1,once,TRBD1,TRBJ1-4,CASSPGQGREKLFF,TGCGCCAGCAGCCCGGGACAGGGTAGAGAAAAACTGTTTTTT
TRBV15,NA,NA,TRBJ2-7,CATSRDRGSYEQYF,TGTGCCACCAGCAGAGATCGAGGGTCCTACGAGCAGTACTTC
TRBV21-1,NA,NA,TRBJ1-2,CASSIPGDYGYTF,TGTGCCAGCAGCATACCAGGGGATTATGGCTACACCTTC
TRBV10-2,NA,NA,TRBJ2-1,CASSESTLGNEQFF,TGCGCCAGCAGTGAGTCGACTCTAGGTAATGAGCAGTTCTTC
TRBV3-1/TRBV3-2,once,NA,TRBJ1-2,CASSQSGWANYGYTF,TGTGCCAGCAGCCAGTCGGGGTGGGCTAACTATGGCTACACCTTC
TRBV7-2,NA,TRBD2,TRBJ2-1,CASSPLLAGGRQREQFF,TGTGCCAGCAGCCCGCTACTTGCGGGGGGGCGACAAAGAGAGCAGTTCTTC
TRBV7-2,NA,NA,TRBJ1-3,CASSFRENTIYF,TGTGCCAGCAGCTTCCGGGAAAACACCATATATTTT
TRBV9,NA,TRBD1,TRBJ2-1,CASSEGQGTYNEQFF,TGTGCCAGCAGCGAGGGACAGGGTACCTACAATGAGCAGTTCTTC
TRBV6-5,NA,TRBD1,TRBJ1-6,CASSQIRGLDSPLHF,TGTGCCAGCAGTCAAATCAGGGGGCTAGATTCACCCCTCCACTTT
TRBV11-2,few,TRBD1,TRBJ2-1,CASSLETGIANEQFF,TGTGCCAGCAGCTTAGAGACAGGGATAGCCAATGAGCAGTTCTTC
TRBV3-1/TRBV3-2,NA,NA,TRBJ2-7,CASSQDIGAWLDF,TGTGCCAGCAGCCAAGATATAGGGGCTTGGCTGGACTTC
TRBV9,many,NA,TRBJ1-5,CACQAGPQHF,TGTGCCTGCCAGGCCGGGCCCCAGCATTTT
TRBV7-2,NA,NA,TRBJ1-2,CASSPTKHGYTF,TGTGCCAGCAGCCCTACGAAGCATGGCTACACCTTC
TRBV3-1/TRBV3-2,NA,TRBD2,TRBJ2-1,CASSQAFTSVGGNEQFF,TGTGCCAGCAGCCAAGCCTTTACGAGCGTGGGAGGGAATGAGCAGTTCTTC
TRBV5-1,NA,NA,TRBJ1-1,CASSLDLRNTEAFF,TGCGCCAGCAGCTTGGACTTAAGGAACACTGAAGCTTTCTTT
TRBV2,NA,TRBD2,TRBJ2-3,CASSPYPLAGNTDTQYF,TGTGCCAGCAGTCCATACCCGCTAGCGGGGAACACAGATACGCAGTATTTT
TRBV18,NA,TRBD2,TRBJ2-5,CASSPGTGGTQYF,TGTGCCAGCTCACCGGGCACGGGGGGGACCCAGTACTTC
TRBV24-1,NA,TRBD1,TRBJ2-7,CATSDSGTVFGEQYF,TGTGCCACCAGTGACTCCGGGACAGTTTTTGGCGAGCAGTACTTC
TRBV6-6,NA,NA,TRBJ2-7,CASNPRQGGSYEQYF,TGTGCCAGCAACCCCAGGCAGGGCGGCTCCTACGAGCAGTACTTC
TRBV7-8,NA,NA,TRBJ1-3,CASRVGGAFSGNTIYF,TGTGCCAGCAGGGTAGGGGGGGCCTTCTCTGGAAACACCATATATTTT
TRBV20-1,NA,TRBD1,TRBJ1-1,CSASLLDRARGEAFF,TGCAGTGCTAGTCTTCTCGACAGGGCCCGAGGAGAAGCTTTCTTT
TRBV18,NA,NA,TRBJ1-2,CASSLVQGSIGYGYTF,TGTGCCAGCTCACTCGTGCAGGGCTCAATAGGCTATGGCTACACCTTC
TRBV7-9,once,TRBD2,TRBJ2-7,CASSLGRGEQYF,TGTGCCAGCAGCTTGGGGCGGGGGGAGCAGTACTTC
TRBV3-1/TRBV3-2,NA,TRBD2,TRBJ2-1,CASSQGLAGGPGEQFF,TGTGCCAGCAGCCAAGGACTAGCGGGGGGCCCTGGGGAGCAGTTCTTC
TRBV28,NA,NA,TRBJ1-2,CASSLAGTPNYGYTF,TGTGCCAGCAGTCTAGCCGGGACTCCTAACTATGGCTACACCTTC
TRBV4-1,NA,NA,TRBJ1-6,CASSQVLRGRNSPLHF,TGCGCCAGCAGCCAAGTCCTAAGGGGTCGAAATTCACCCCTCCACTTT
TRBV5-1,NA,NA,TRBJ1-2,CASSLQQGAGYTF,TGCGCCAGCAGCTTGCAACAGGGCGCGGGCTACACCTTC
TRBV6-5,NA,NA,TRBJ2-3,CASSDSIYTQYF,TGTGCCAGCTCCGACAGCATTTATACGCAGTATTTT
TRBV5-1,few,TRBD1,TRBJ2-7,CASRPVPGQLRNEQYF,TGCGCCAGCAGACCCGTTCCGGGACAGTTACGCAACGAGCAGTACTTC
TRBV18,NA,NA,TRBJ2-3,CASSSGDTQYF,TGTGCCAGCTCATCTGGCGATACGCAGTATTTT
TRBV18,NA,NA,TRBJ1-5,CASSQTVNQPQHF,TGTGCCAGCTCACAGACAGTCAATCAGCCCCAGCATTTT
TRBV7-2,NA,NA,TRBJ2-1,CASSAEVGEQFF,TGTGCCAGCAGCGCAGAGGTTGGTGAGCAGTTCTTC
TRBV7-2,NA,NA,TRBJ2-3,CASTNRVTDTQYF,TGTGCCAGCACCAACAGGGTCACAGATACGCAGTATTTT
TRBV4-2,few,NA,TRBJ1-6,CASSQELSGSNSPLHF,TGTGCCAGCAGCCAAGAATTATCAGGGTCGAATTCACCCCTCCACTTT
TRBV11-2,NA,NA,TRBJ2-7,CASSQGPLAGEEQYF,TGTGCCAGCAGTCAAGGACCCTTGGCGGGTGAAGAGCAGTACTTC
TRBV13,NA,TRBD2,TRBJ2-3,CASSLGLIAGGPTDTQYF,TGTGCCAGCAGCTTAGGCCTTATAGCGGGGGGGCCCACAGATACGCAGTATTTT
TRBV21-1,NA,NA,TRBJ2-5,CASSTPHTGVRTQYF,TGTGCCAGCAGTACCCCTCATACAGGGGTTCGTACCCAGTACTTC
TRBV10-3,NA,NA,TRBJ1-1,CAISEWATNTEAFF,TGTGCCATCAGTGAGTGGGCAACGAACACTGAAGCTTTCTTT
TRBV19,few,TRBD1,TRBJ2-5,CASSARDRVGETQYF,TGTGCCAGTAGTGCCCGGGACAGGGTAGGAGAGACCCAGTACTTC
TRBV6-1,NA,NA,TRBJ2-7,CASSAALRTVSYEQYF,TGTGCCAGCAGTGCCGCCCTCCGGACAGTAAGCTACGAGCAGTACTTC
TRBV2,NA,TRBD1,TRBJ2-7,CASSSGTGSYEQYF,TGTGCCAGCAGTTCCGGGACAGGGTCCTACGAGCAGTACTTC
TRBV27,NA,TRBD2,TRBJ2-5,CASSLGSGDQETQYF,TGTGCCAGCAGTTTGGGTAGCGGGGATCAAGAGACCCAGTACTTC
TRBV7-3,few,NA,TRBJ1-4,CANKRGFHEKLFF,TGTGCCAACAAGCGGGGTTTTCATGAAAAACTGTTTTTT
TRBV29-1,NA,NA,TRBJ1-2,CSVAGSYGYTF,TGCAGCGTTGCTGGGAGCTATGGCTACACCTTC
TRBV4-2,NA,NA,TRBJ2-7,CASSLGGGWGDSYEQYF,TGTGCCAGCAGCCTTGGCGGAGGATGGGGGGACTCCTACGAGCAGTACTTC
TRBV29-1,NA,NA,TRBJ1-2,CSFAGFGQSSYGYTF,TGCAGCTTCGCAGGATTCGGACAGAGTTCTTATGGCTACACCTTC
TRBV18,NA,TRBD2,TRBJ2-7,CASSPSGGGAYEQYF,TGTGCCAGCTCACCATCCGGCGGGGGGGCCTACGAGCAGTACTTC
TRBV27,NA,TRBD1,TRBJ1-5,CASSGPGTGNQPQHF,TGTGCCAGCAGTGGCCCCGGGACAGGGAATCAGCCCCAGCATTTT
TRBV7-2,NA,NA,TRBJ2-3,CASSSRVGTDTQYF,TGTGCCAGCAGCTCCAGGGTGGGCACAGATACGCAGTATTTT
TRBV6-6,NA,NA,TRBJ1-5,CASSYSRQFSNQPQHF,TGTGCCAGCAGTTACTCGAGACAGTTTAGCAATCAGCCCCAGCATTTT
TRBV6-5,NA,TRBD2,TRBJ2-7,CASRTSGGYEQYF,TGTGCCAGCAGGACTAGCGGGGGTTACGAGCAGTACTTC
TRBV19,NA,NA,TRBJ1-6,CASSFLRDINSPLHF,TGTGCCAGTAGCTTTCTCCGGGACATCAATTCACCCCTCCACTTT
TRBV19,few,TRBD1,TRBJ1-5,CASSISTGAQTPQHF,TGTGCCAGTAGTATATCAACAGGGGCCCAAACTCCCCAGCATTTT
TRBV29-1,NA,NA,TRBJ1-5,CSVATGVNQPQHF,TGCAGCGTTGCCACGGGGGTGAATCAGCCCCAGCATTTT
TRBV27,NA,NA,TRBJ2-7,CASSLFRGSYEQYF,TGTGCCAGCAGTTTATTCCGGGGCTCCTACGAGCAGTACTTC